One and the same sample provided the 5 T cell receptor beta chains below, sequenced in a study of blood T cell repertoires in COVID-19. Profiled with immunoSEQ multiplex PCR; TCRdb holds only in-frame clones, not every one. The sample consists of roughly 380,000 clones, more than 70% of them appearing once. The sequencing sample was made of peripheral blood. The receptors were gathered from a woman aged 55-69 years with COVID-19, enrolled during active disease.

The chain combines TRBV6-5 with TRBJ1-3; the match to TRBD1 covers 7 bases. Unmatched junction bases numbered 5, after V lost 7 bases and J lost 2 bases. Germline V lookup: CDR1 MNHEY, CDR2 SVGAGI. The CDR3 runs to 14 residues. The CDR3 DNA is TGTGCCAGCACCCCGACAGGGCCTGGAAACACCATATATTTT. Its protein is CASTPTGPGNTIYF.

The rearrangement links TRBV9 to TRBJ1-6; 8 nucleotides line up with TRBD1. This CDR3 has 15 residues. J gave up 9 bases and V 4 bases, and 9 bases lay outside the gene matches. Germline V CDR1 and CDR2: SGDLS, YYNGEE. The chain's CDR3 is CASSPLGQGSSPLHF. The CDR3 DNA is TGTGCCAGCAGCCCCCTCGGACAGGGCAGTTCACCCCTCCACTTT. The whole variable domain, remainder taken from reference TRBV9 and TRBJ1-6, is DSGVTQTPKHLITATGQRVTLRCSPRSGDLSVYWYQQSLDQGLQFLIQYYNGEERAKGNILERFSAQQFPDLHSELNLSSLELGDSALYFCASSPLGQGSSPLHFGNGTRLTVT.

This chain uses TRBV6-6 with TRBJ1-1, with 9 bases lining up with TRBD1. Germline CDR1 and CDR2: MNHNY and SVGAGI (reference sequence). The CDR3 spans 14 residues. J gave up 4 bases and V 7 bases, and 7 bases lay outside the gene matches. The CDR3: CASTGTGFTTEAFF. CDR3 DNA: TGTGCCAGCACCGGGACAGGGTTTACCACTGAAGCTTTCTTT.

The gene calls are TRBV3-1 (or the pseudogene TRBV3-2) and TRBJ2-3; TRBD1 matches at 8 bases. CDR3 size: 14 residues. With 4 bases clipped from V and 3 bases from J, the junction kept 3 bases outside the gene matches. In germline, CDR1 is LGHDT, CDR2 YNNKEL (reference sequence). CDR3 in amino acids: CASSRTGPTDTQYF. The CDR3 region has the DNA TGTGCCAGCAGCCGGACAGGGCCTACAGATACGCAGTATTTT.

CDR3 sequence: CASRETGVGNQPQHF. The CDR3 nucleotides read TGTGCCAGTAGGGAGACAGGGGTCGGCAATCAGCCCCAGCATTTT. The rearrangement uses TRBV19 and TRBJ1-5, with TRBD1 matching over 8 bases. The V gene's germline CDR1 is LNHDA and CDR2 SQIVND (reference sequence). Trimming at V came to 6 bases and at J to 2 bases, leaving 6 bases not matched to a gene. The CDR3 contains 15 residues.